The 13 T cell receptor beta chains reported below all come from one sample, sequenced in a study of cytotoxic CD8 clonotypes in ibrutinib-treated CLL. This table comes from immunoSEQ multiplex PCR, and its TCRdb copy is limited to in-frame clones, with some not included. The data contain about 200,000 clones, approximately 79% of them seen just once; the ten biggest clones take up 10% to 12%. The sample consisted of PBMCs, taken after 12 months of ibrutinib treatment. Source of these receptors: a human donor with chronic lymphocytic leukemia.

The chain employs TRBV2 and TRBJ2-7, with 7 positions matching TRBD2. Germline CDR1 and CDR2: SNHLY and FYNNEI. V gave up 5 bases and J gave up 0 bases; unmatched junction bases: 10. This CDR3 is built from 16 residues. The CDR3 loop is CASSQRAGDPSYEQYF. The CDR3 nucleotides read TGTGCCAGCAGTCAAAGGGCGGGGGACCCCTCCTACGAGCAGTACTTC.

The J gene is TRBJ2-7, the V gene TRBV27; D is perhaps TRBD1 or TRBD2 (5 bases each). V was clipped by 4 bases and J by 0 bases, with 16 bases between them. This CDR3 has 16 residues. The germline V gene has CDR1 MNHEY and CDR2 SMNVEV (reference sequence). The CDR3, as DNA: TGTGCCAGCAGTTATGATCCCCGGGGCAGCTCCTACGAGCAGTACTTC. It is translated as CASSYDPRGSSYEQYF.

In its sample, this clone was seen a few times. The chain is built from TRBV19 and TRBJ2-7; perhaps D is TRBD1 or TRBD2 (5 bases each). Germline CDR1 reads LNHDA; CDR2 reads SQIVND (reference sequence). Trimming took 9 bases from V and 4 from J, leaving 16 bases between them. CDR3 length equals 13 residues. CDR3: CARTGPLWYEQYF. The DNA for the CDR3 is TGTGCCAGAACGGGGCCCCTCTGGTACGAGCAGTACTTC.

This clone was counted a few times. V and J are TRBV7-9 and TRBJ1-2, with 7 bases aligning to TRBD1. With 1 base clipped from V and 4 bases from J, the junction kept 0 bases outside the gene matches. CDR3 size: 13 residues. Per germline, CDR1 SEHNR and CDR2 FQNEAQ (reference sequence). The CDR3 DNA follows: TGTGCCAGCAGCTTAGACAGGGGCTATGGCTACACCTTC. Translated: CASSLDRGYGYTF.

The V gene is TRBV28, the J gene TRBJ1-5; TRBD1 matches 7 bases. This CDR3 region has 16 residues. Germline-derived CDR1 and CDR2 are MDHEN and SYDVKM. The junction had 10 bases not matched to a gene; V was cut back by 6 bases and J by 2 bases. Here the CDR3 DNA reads TGTGCCAGCAGGTGGGGGACAGTCGGGGGCAATCAGCCCCAGCATTTT. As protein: CASRWGTVGGNQPQHF.

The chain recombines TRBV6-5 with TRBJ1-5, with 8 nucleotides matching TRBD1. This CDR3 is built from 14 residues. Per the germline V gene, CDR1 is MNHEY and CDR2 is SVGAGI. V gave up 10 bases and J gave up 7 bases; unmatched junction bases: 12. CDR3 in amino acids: CATAHDRGGQPQHF. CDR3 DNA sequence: TGTGCCACCGCCCACGACAGGGGCGGACAGCCCCAGCATTTT.

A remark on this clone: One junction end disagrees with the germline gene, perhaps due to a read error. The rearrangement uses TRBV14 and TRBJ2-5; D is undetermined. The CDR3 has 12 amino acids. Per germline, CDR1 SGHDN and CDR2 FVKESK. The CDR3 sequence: CASSQDHNYWDF. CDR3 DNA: TGTGCCAGCAGCCAAGATCACAACTATTGGGACTTC.

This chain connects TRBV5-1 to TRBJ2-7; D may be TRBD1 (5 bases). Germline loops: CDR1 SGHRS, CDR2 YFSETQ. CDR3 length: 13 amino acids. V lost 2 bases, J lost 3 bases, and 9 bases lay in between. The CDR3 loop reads CASSFTGDYEQYF. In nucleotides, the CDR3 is TGCGCCAGCAGCTTTACAGGAGACTACGAGCAGTACTTC.

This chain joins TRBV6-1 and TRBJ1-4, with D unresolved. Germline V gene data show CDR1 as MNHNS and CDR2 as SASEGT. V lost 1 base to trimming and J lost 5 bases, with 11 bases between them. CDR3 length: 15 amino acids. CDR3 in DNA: TGTGCCAGCAGTGAAGAATCCTGGGAGAATGAAAAACTGTTTTTT. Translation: CASSEESWENEKLFF.

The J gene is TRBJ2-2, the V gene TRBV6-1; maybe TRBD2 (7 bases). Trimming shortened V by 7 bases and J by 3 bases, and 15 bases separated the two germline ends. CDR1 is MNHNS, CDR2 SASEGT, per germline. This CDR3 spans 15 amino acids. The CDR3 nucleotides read TGTGCCAGCAACGGGGGAGGGGGGCACACCGGGGAGCTGTTTTTT. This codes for CASNGGGGHTGELFF.

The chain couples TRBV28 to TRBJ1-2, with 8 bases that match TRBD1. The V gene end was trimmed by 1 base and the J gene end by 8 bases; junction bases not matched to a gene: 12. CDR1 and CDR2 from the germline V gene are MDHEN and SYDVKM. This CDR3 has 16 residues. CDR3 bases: TGTGCCAGCAGTTTATCCTCCGGGACAGGTGTTCGGGGCTACACCTTC. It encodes CASSLSSGTGVRGYTF.

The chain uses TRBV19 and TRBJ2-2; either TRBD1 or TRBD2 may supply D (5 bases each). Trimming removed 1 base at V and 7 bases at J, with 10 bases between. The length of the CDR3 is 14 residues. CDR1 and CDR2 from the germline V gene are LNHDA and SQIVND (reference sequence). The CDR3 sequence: CASSIAGSSGELFF. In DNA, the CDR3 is TGTGCCAGTAGTATAGCAGGGAGTAGCGGGGAGCTGTTTTTT.

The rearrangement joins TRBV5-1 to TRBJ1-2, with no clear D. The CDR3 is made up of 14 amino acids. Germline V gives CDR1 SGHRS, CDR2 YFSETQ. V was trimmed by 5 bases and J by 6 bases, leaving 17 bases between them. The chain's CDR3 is CASRYDTGEDGYTF. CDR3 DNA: TGCGCCAGCAGGTATGACACGGGAGAGGATGGCTACACCTTC.